These T cell receptor beta chains were read from a single sample in a study of T-cell memory formation after mild COVID-19. Using its own MiXCR run on the 5' RACE reads, TCRdb lists one record per CDR3 protein. The table records 470,000 or so distinct CDR3 sequences, about 19% of them present only once. The sequencing sample was made of PBMCs or a T cell subset sorted from them (not recorded which). The receptor set was obtained from an adult woman who had mild COVID-19 (a few samples of this study predate the infection). Cell type and time point are not known. CDR3s include the opening cysteine and the closing phenylalanine or tryptophan. The D gene is left open where the match is weak. Expanded clones get a size class; other rows say once, few or many, or leave the size out.

J | V | D | size | DNA | CDR3
TRBJ1-5 | TRBV12-3/TRBV12-4 | TRBD1 | few | TGTGCCAGCAGTTTTGGACAGGGGGCATATAGCAATCAGCCCCAGCATTTT | CASSFGQGAYSNQPQHF
TRBJ1-2 | TRBV3-1 | - | - | TGTGCCAGCAGCCAAGTCGTGACGGGGGAGTACACCTTC | CASSQVVTGEYTF
TRBJ1-2 | TRBV27 | - | few | TGTGCCAGCAGTTTCATGGGGTTAGATGGCTACACCTTC | CASSFMGLDGYTF
TRBJ2-3 | TRBV20-1 | - | few | TGCAGTGCTCCAGATGAGCCTACAGATACGCAGTATTTT | CSAPDEPTDTQYF
TRBJ2-7 | TRBV25-1 | TRBD1 | few | TGTGCCAGCAGTCCCCCCTCTGGGACAGGGGGCTACGAGCAGTACTTC | CASSPPSGTGGYEQYF
TRBJ1-2 | TRBV12-3/TRBV12-4 | - | - | TGTGCCAGCAGTTTGGGGGGGGCAGTTGGCTACACCTTC | CASSLGGAVGYTF
TRBJ2-5 | TRBV30 | - | - | TGTGCCTGGAGTGTACAAGAGACCCAGTACTTC | CAWSVQETQYF
TRBJ1-6 | TRBV3-1 | - | - | TGTGCCAGCAGCACGCCAGATTCCTATAATTCACCCCTCCACTTT | CASSTPDSYNSPLHF
TRBJ2-7 | TRBV12-3/TRBV12-4 | TRBD1 | - | TGTGCCAGCAGCCAAATAGAGACAGGGACCTACGAGCAGTACTTC | CASSQIETGTYEQYF
TRBJ2-7 | TRBV9 | - | once | TGTGCCAGCAGCGTAGATATCACCTACGAGCAGTACTTC | CASSVDITYEQYF
TRBJ2-1 | TRBV5-1 | TRBD2 | - | TGCGCCAGCAGCTTTAGGTTGACTAGCGGGTACAATGAGCAGTTCTTC | CASSFRLTSGYNEQFF
TRBJ2-5 | TRBV7-6 | TRBD2 | once | TGTGCCATTCAGCAAGCGGGAGCCTGGGAGACCCAGTACTTC | CAIQQAGAWETQYF
TRBJ2-7 | TRBV20-1 | TRBD1 | many | TGCAGTGCTCCTGGGCAGGGGGCGTTCGTGGGCGAGCAGTACTTC | CSAPGQGAFVGEQYF
TRBJ1-5 | TRBV15 | - | few | TGTGCCACCAGCAGTAGGGACGAGGTCAATCAGCCCCAGCATTTT | CATSSRDEVNQPQHF
TRBJ2-7 | TRBV18 | - | - | TGTGCCAGCTCACAGTACAGGTCCAGCGAGCAGTACTTC | CASSQYRSSEQYF
TRBJ1-2 | TRBV19 | - | - | TGTGCCGCACACCAAGGGGAAAACTATGGCTACACCTTC | CAAHQGENYGYTF
TRBJ2-1 | TRBV30 | TRBD2 | - | TGTGCCTGGAGAAAGGAAAGGAGGCTAGCGGGACCTCTTGGATACAATGAGCAGTTCTTC | CAWRKERRLAGPLGYNEQFF
TRBJ2-1 | TRBV9 | - | - | TGTGCCAGCACCTCTGGGCAGGGGATCTACAATGAGCAGTTCTTC | CASTSGQGIYNEQFF
TRBJ2-1 | TRBV7-3 | TRBD2 | few | TGTGCCAGCAGCTTACTCGGGAGGGCCCCGAATGAGCAGTTCTTC | CASSLLGRAPNEQFF
TRBJ2-3 | TRBV11-2 | - | few | TGTGCCAGCAGCTGGGACGGACTGAGCACAGATACGCAGTATTTT | CASSWDGLSTDTQYF
TRBJ2-1 | TRBV12-3/TRBV12-4 | - | - | TGTGCCAGCAGTTTAGTCCGGGGGCAGTTCTTC | CASSLVRGQFF
TRBJ1-6 | TRBV11-3 | - | - | TGTGCCAGCAGCTTCTCGGGGGGACGGGTTAATTCACCCCTCCACTTT | CASSFSGGRVNSPLHF
TRBJ2-2 | TRBV20-1 | - | - | TGCAGTGCTAGAGATGGGGGCGAGACGAGATCCGGGGAGCTGTTTTTT | CSARDGGETRSGELFF
TRBJ2-4 | TRBV6-2/TRBV6-3 | TRBD2 | few | TGTGCCGTTAGGACTAGCGGGAGGTCAAACATTCAGTACTTC | CAVRTSGRSNIQYF
TRBJ2-7 | TRBV19 | - | - | TGTGCCAGTAGTCACCGGGTGGACACCGAGCAGTACTTC | CASSHRVDTEQYF
TRBJ2-2 | TRBV5-1 | - | - | TGCGCCAGCAGCTCTGGGGGGTACACCGGGGAGCTGTTTTTT | CASSSGGYTGELFF
TRBJ2-3 | TRBV6-5 | - | - | TGTGCCAGCAGTTGGGGGAGCGGTCCTAGCACAGATACGCAGTATTTT | CASSWGSGPSTDTQYF
TRBJ2-2 | TRBV7-6 | - | - | TGTGCCAGCACCACCCGGGCCGGAGAGACCGGGGAGCTGTTTTTT | CASTTRAGETGELFF
TRBJ2-7 | TRBV21-1 | - | many | TGTGCCAGCATTCCCGGACAGCCATTCCAGCAGTACTTC | CASIPGQPFQQYF
TRBJ1-2 | TRBV11-2 | - | few | TGTGCCAGCAGCGGCCTGGGGGCGACCTATGGTGGCTACACCTTC | CASSGLGATYGGYTF